This T cell receptor (beta chain) emerged from a study of CD8 T cells in ankylosing spondylitis. Study-level points and caveats: The authors reported significant enrichment of disease-linked clones in matched ankylosing spondylitis synovial fluid. About 8 highly homologous variants made up a TCR beta motif, and this motif appeared characteristic of ankylosing spondylitis blood.

There are many counts of this clonotype. What it recognizes is unknown. It was by quantitative 5'-RACE with molecular barcodes that TCR beta libraries were made. TCRdb re-called the 5' RACE reads with MiXCR, one entry per CDR3 protein. The table records under 300,000 distinct CDR3 sequences, around 9.2% of them present only once. Losses at the gene ends were 4 bases for V and 3 bases for J; bases not matched to a gene: 5. CDR3 size: 14 residues. Looked up from germline, CDR1 is MNHEY and CDR2 is SMNVEV (reference sequence). The chain is built from TRBV27 and TRBJ1-2; 7 positions match TRBD1. This sequence was found in a male donor with ankylosing spondylitis or in good health (not recorded which). Sequenced sample: blood, either unsorted or a sorted T cell fraction (not recorded which). The CDR3 spells CASSSSTGHYGYTF. The CDR3 bases are TGTGCCAGCAGTTCCTCGACAGGGCACTATGGCTACACCTTC.